The 7 T cell receptor beta chains reported below all come from one sample, sequenced in a study of a mutant IDH1 vaccine in newly diagnosed glioma. Libraries were prepared by immunoSEQ multiplex PCR; TCRdb keeps only in-frame clonotypes and omits some of them. The sample lists about 98,000 clones, 70% to 90% occurring once. Time point here: baseline, week 1 (first vaccination visit). As to treatment: pre-vaccination baseline after standard-of-care therapy. The sample consisted of PBMCs, taken from a glioma patient treated with radiotherapy, temozolomide or both. The origin of the receptors is a woman aged 45 to 65 with glioma.

This chain joins TRBV6-5 and TRBJ1-5; D is ambiguous. Trimming shortened V by 0 bases and J by 1 base, and 7 bases separated the two germline ends. The CDR3 runs to 15 residues. Germline lookup yields CDR1 MNHEY and CDR2 SVGAGI. CDR3 sequence (DNA): TGTGCCAGCAGTTACTCGGCAGAAAGCAATCAGCCCCAGCATTTT. This gives the protein CASSYSAESNQPQHF.

V usage is TRBV30 and J usage is TRBJ2-5; TRBD1 matches at 7 bases. The J call is in doubt because the DNA end fits TRBJ2-7 better. Germline V gives CDR1 GTSNPN, CDR2 SVGIG (reference sequence). The CDR3 is 16 residues long. The CDR3 nucleotides read TGTGCCTGGAGTGTGGTTATGTGGGACAGCACCTACGAGCAGTACTTC. Translation gives CAWSVVMWDSTYEQYF.

The gene calls are TRBV18 and TRBJ1-3; D perhaps matches TRBD1 (5 bases). The V gene's germline CDR1 is KGHSH and CDR2 LQKENI. V lost 3 bases, J lost 4 bases, and 13 bases lay in between. The CDR3 consists of 15 residues. In DNA, the CDR3 is TGTGCCAGCTCACCCTCCCAGGGTGCGGGAAACACCATATATTTT. Its protein is CASSPSQGAGNTIYF.

This chain uses TRBV18 with TRBJ1-3; weak D call: TRBD1 (5 bases). This CDR3 has 16 amino acids. CDR1 and CDR2 from the germline V gene are KGHSH and LQKENI. Between the trimmed V and J ends, which lost 2 bases and 1 base, there was a span of 12 bases. The CDR3 DNA is TGTGCCAGCTCACCAGGTCTGTCAGGGTCTGGAAACACCATATATTTT. Protein sequence: CASSPGLSGSGNTIYF. Supplemented by reference TRBV18 and TRBJ1-3, the full variable domain reads NAGVMQNPRHLVRRRGQEARLRCSPMKGHSHVYWYRQLPEEGLKFMVYLQKENIIDESGMPKERFSAEFPKEGPSILRIQQVVRGDSAAYFCASSPGLSGSGNTIYFGEGSWLTVV.

The chain has TRBV7-8 and TRBJ1-4; tentative D call: TRBD1 (5 bases). The germline V gene has CDR1 SGHVS and CDR2 FQNEAQ. The CDR3 runs to 16 residues. Trimming removed 3 bases at V and 5 bases at J, with 16 bases between. As DNA, the CDR3 is TGTGCCAGCAGCTTTAGGTTCCAGGGCAGAAATGAAAAACTGTTTTTT. Protein: CASSFRFQGRNEKLFF.

The V gene is TRBV6-5, the J gene TRBJ2-7; D is possibly TRBD1 (6 bases). The germline V gene has CDR1 MNHEY and CDR2 SVGAGI. The CDR3 is made up of 14 amino acids. Trimming left V 0 bases short and J 3 bases short, with 9 bases between. The CDR3 DNA reads as TGTGCCAGCAGTTACTCGCCAGGGGACTACGAGCAGTACTTC. It translates to CASSYSPGDYEQYF.

The V gene is TRBV28, the J gene TRBJ2-7, with 7 positions matching TRBD2. V lost 5 bases and J lost 2; bases outside the gene matches: 9. Germline V CDR1 and CDR2: MDHEN, SYDVKM. The CDR3 contains 15 residues. DNA for the CDR3: TGTGCCAGCAGTAGTCGGGCTAGCGGAGCCTACGAGCAGTACTTC. Amino acids: CASSSRASGAYEQYF.